This TCR beta chain was obtained from a study of T cells after yellow fever vaccination. CDR1 is LGHNA, CDR2 YNFKEQ, per germline. CDR3 length: 22 residues. J gave up 0 bases and V 1 base, and 22 bases lay outside the gene matches. It was through 5'RACE template switching that TCR cDNA was made, with a universal primer site and UMIs added. In TCRdb, the 5' RACE reads were re-called with MiXCR into one record per CDR3 protein. This table has 450,000 to 650,000 distinct CDR3 sequences, around an eighth appearing once. Study observations and caveats: A secondary response was less intense yet reached its peak sooner, at day 5 versus 15. Researchers noted that a small share of clonotypes showed up in both CD4 and CD8 compartments. Once the booster was given, most primary-vaccination clones reappeared, at just under 98% for CD4 and approximately 88% for CD8.

This clonotype was found a few times. Its target is not known. The chain employs TRBV4-2 and TRBJ2-3; 7 positions agree with TRBD2. The clonotype originates from a young man who received the YFV17D yellow fever vaccine. The sample in question was PBMCs, obtained on the day of the yellow fever booster vaccination. CDR3 DNA sequence: TGTGCCAGCAGCCAAGCAGGGCTAGCGGACTGGGCACAAACCTCTAGCACAGATACGCAGTATTTT. Residues: CASSQAGLADWAQTSSTDTQYF.